These T cell receptor beta chains were read from a single sample in a study of blood T cell repertoires in COVID-19. Produced via immunoSEQ multiplex PCR; TCRdb's table is partial and in-frame only. The sample lists around 380,000 clones; about 80% were seen once. Material for sequencing was peripheral blood. These TCRs come from a human donor with acute or convalescent COVID-19. The donor label of this sample is uncertain. Each CDR3 is given with its conserved first and last residue. D genes are given only for firm matches. Not all rows give a size; the values are once, few, many and, for expanded clones, a class.

J gene,V gene,D gene,clone size,CDR3 DNA,CDR3 protein
TRBJ2-1,TRBV18,TRBD2,NA,TGTGCCAGCTCACCACTAACCCGGACTAGCGGCAACAATGAGCAGTTCTTC,CASSPLTRTSGNNEQFF
TRBJ2-1,TRBV3-1/TRBV3-2,NA,NA,TGTGCCAGCAGCCAAGAAGTACAGGGTGTTAGCTCCTACAATGAGCAGTTCTTC,CASSQEVQGVSSYNEQFF
TRBJ1-1,TRBV2,NA,few,TGTGCCAGCAGTGAATCCAGGGCGGCATTGGCTGAAGCTTTCTTT,CASSESRAALAEAFF
TRBJ2-5,TRBV24-1,NA,NA,TGTGCCACCAGTGACTCGGTGCAAGAGACCCAGTACTTC,CATSDSVQETQYF
TRBJ2-7,TRBV3-1/TRBV3-2,NA,NA,TGTGCCAGCAGCCAAATGCGGGGCGAGCAGTACTTC,CASSQMRGEQYF
TRBJ1-6,TRBV7-9,NA,once,TGTGCCAGCAGCTTAGCTCAGGGCGATTCACCCCTCCACTTT,CASSLAQGDSPLHF
TRBJ1-2,TRBV27,NA,NA,TGTGCCAGCAGTTTAGGGACACCATATGGCTACACCTTC,CASSLGTPYGYTF
TRBJ1-1,TRBV19,NA,NA,TGTGCCAGTAGTACGGGGGGCGCGAGGTACACTGAAGCTTTCTTT,CASSTGGARYTEAFF
TRBJ2-1,TRBV5-5,TRBD1,NA,TGTGCCAGCAGCTCTGGGACAGGCTGGAATGAGCAGTTCTTC,CASSSGTGWNEQFF
TRBJ2-5,TRBV7-9,TRBD2,few,TGTGCCAGCAGCCCCGGGACTAGCGGGAACCAAGAGACCCAGTACTTC,CASSPGTSGNQETQYF
TRBJ1-2,TRBV4-1,TRBD1,NA,TGCGCCAGCAGCTTCAGGACAGGGCCGGTTGCGGCGGGCTACACCTTC,CASSFRTGPVAAGYTF
TRBJ1-2,TRBV25-1,TRBD1,NA,TGTGCCAGCTCCAGGGGACAGGGGGCTTATGGCTACACCTTC,CASSRGQGAYGYTF
TRBJ1-3,TRBV5-6,NA,NA,TGTGCCAGCACCGCCACTCGGGCCGGGAGGGCCTCTGGAAACACCATATATTTT,CASTATRAGRASGNTIYF
TRBJ1-5,TRBV15,TRBD1,NA,TGTGCCACCAGCGACGGGACAGGGGACCAGCCCCAGCATTTT,CATSDGTGDQPQHF
TRBJ2-1,TRBV5-5,NA,few,TGTGCCAGCAGCTTGGTTGTAGGAGGAAGAATTAATGAGCAGTTCTTC,CASSLVVGGRINEQFF
TRBJ1-1,TRBV19,TRBD1,NA,TGTGCCAGTAGTTCGGGACAGGGGTCGGGCACTGAAGCTTTCTTT,CASSSGQGSGTEAFF
TRBJ2-7,TRBV5-5,TRBD2,once,TGTGCCAGCAGCTTGGGTAGTAGAGCGGGGGCCCCCTACGAGCAGTACTTC,CASSLGSRAGAPYEQYF
TRBJ2-7,TRBV6-5,TRBD1,NA,TGTGCCAGCAGATCCCGAGGGGGCTTAACCTACGAGCAGTACTTC,CASRSRGGLTYEQYF
TRBJ2-3,TRBV4-1,NA,NA,TGCGCCAGCAGCACGTACTCCAAAGGGGGCACAGATACGCAGTATTTT,CASSTYSKGGTDTQYF
TRBJ1-1,TRBV6-1,TRBD1,NA,TGTGCCAGCAGTGAAGACAGGGGGCTTGGTGAAGCTTTCTTT,CASSEDRGLGEAFF
TRBJ1-1,TRBV29-1,TRBD1,NA,TGCAGCGTGACAGGGGTCTTGGCTGAAGCTTTCTTT,CSVTGVLAEAFF
TRBJ1-4,TRBV7-9,NA,NA,TGTGCCAGCAGCGACCTCGGGAGAGGCGAAAAACTGTTTTTT,CASSDLGRGEKLFF
TRBJ1-5,TRBV3-1/TRBV3-2,NA,NA,TGTGCCAGCAGCCAAGGGCCACAGCCCCAGCATTTT,CASSQGPQPQHF
TRBJ1-1,TRBV10-1,TRBD1,NA,TGCGCCAGCAGCGAACAATCGGGGGACAGGGGCCGAGCTTTCTTT,CASSEQSGDRGRAFF
TRBJ1-1,TRBV15,NA,NA,TGTGCCACCAGCAGAAACAGGAACACTGAAGCTTTCTTT,CATSRNRNTEAFF
TRBJ1-3,TRBV2,NA,once,TGTGCCAGCTCCCCCCGGGGACAAGCTGGAAACACCATATATTTT,CASSPRGQAGNTIYF
TRBJ2-5,TRBV11-2,TRBD2,NA,TGTGCCAGCAGCCCGCGCGGGGGGCGGGGGGAGACCCAGTACTTC,CASSPRGGRGETQYF
TRBJ1-1,TRBV5-8,NA,NA,TGTGCCAGCAGCTTGCTAACAGGGAAAGCTTTCTTT,CASSLLTGKAFF
TRBJ2-7,TRBV5-4,TRBD1,few,TGTGCCAGCAGCCAAAGCACAGGGGGACTGGGCGAGCAGTACTTC,CASSQSTGGLGEQYF
TRBJ1-2,TRBV30,TRBD1,NA,TGTGTTTTCGCCCCGCGGACAGGGAAAGGCTACACCTTC,CVFAPRTGKGYTF
TRBJ1-1,TRBV9,TRBD1,NA,TGTGCCAGCAGCGTAGCTCAGGGGGGTTACACTGAAGCTTTCTTT,CASSVAQGGYTEAFF
TRBJ1-5,TRBV18,TRBD1,NA,TGTGCCAGCTCGGGACAGGAATATCAGCCCCAGCATTTT,CASSGQEYQPQHF
TRBJ1-4,TRBV6-4,NA,NA,TGTGCCAGCACGGCCCGAGGGATTGAAAAACTGTTTTTT,CASTARGIEKLFF
TRBJ1-5,TRBV5-4,NA,once,TGTGCCAGCAGCTTGGGAGGCTCCACCAATCAGCCCCAGCATTTT,CASSLGGSTNQPQHF
TRBJ2-7,TRBV4-2,NA,NA,TGTGCCAGCAGCCAAGAATGGAACAGGGCCTACGAGCAGTACTTC,CASSQEWNRAYEQYF
TRBJ1-6,TRBV5-1,NA,NA,TGCGCCAGCAGCTTGGGGTTCGGCAGCGAGAATTCACCCCTCCACTTT,CASSLGFGSENSPLHF
TRBJ1-1,TRBV20-1,TRBD1,once,TGCAGTGCTAGTCGGGACAGGGGAGGGGGGACTGAAGCTTTCTTT,CSASRDRGGGTEAFF
TRBJ2-3,TRBV5-6,NA,NA,TGTGCCAGCAGCTTGTACCGGGAAGAGACAGATACGCAGTATTTT,CASSLYREETDTQYF
TRBJ1-2,TRBV6-5,NA,NA,TGTGCCAGCAGTCTTTTTGGACAGAACAACTATGGCTACACCTTC,CASSLFGQNNYGYTF
TRBJ2-7,TRBV7-2,TRBD1,NA,TGTGCCAGCAGCTTAGCCGGGACAGGGGTCTACGAGCAGTACTTC,CASSLAGTGVYEQYF
TRBJ1-4,TRBV6-2/TRBV6-3,NA,NA,TGTGCCAGCAGTTACGGTTGGATCGACAGGAATGAAAAACTGTTTTTT,CASSYGWIDRNEKLFF
TRBJ1-1,TRBV5-4,NA,NA,TGTGCCAGCAGCTTGGGACTGGTTAGTACTGAAGCTTTCTTT,CASSLGLVSTEAFF
TRBJ1-6,TRBV7-9,NA,NA,TGTGCCAGCAGCCTGGCGGACAGCGTAAATTCACCCCTCCACTTT,CASSLADSVNSPLHF
TRBJ1-2,TRBV30,NA,NA,TGTGCCTGGAGTATTGACAGCCGTTATGGCTACACCTTC,CAWSIDSRYGYTF
TRBJ1-1,TRBV30,NA,NA,TGTGCCTGGAGCGTCTTCGACGGAGCCCCAAACTTT,CAWSVFDGAPNF
TRBJ2-2,TRBV5-1,NA,NA,TGCGCCAGCAGCTTTGTCTCCGGGACCGGGGAGCTGTTTTTT,CASSFVSGTGELFF
TRBJ1-5,TRBV19,TRBD1,NA,TGTGCCAGTAGTAACGACAGGGGTAGGGATCAGCCCCAGCATTTT,CASSNDRGRDQPQHF
TRBJ2-7,TRBV4-2,NA,NA,TGTGCCAGCAGCCAAGATCGCCAGGGCCATGAGCAGTACTTC,CASSQDRQGHEQYF
TRBJ1-4,TRBV18,TRBD1,NA,TGTGCCAGCTCACCACTGACCGGGACAGGGAGTGAAAAACTGTTTTTT,CASSPLTGTGSEKLFF
TRBJ1-3,TRBV4-2,TRBD1,NA,TGTGCCAGCAGCCTTGACAGGGCATCTGGAAACACCATATATTTT,CASSLDRASGNTIYF